The rows below give T cell receptor beta chains drawn from one sample of a study of shared clonotypes between healthy human individuals. The assay was immunoSEQ multiplex PCR, and TCRdb's table has in-frame clones only and misses some. The top ten hold 10% to 15% of the sample, which has some 510,000 clones, 60% to 85% seen once. Sequencing input: PBMCs. All receptors come from a woman in her thirties or forties in good health. Some clones in this sample may be carry-over from other donors' samples. Each CDR3 is given with its conserved first and last residue. The D gene is left open where the match is weak. Size is omitted from some rows. Given values are once, few, many or a class for expanded clones.

NA	NA	TRBJ2-5	TRBV7-8	TGTGCCAGCAGCTTAGGGAGACAAGAGACCCAGTACTTC	CASSLGRQETQYF
NA	TRBD1	TRBJ1-4	TRBV2	TGTGCCAGCAGAACCGGGACAGTTAATGAAAAACTGTTTTTT	CASRTGTVNEKLFF
NA	TRBD2	TRBJ2-1	TRBV7-2	TGTGCCAGCAGTCGTAATAGCGGGGTCTCCTACAATGAGCAGTTCTTC	CASSRNSGVSYNEQFF
NA	TRBD2	TRBJ2-5	TRBV18	TGTGCCAGCTCTGGGACTAGCGGGGAGACCCAGTACTTC	CASSGTSGETQYF
few	NA	TRBJ1-4	TRBV5-1	TGCGCCAGCAGCTTCAGATATCGCTCAACTAATGAAAAACTGTTTTTT	CASSFRYRSTNEKLFF
NA	NA	TRBJ2-3	TRBV7-6	TGTGCCAGCAGCTTGGGAGGAACCACAGATACGCAGTATTTT	CASSLGGTTDTQYF
NA	TRBD2	TRBJ2-7	TRBV20-1	TGCAGTGCAGCGGGGCCCTACGAGCAGTACTTC	CSAAGPYEQYF
NA	TRBD2	TRBJ2-1	TRBV7-8	TGTGCCAGCAGCTTAGGTAGAACCGGGACTACGGAGCAGTTCTTC	CASSLGRTGTTEQFF
NA	TRBD2	TRBJ2-3	TRBV25-1	TGTGCCAGCAGCGCCATAGCGGGGCCCACAGATACGCAGTATTTT	CASSAIAGPTDTQYF
NA	TRBD1	TRBJ1-4	TRBV18	TGTGCCAGCTCACCAGGACAGGGTATCGAACTCGCGGGAAAACTGTTTTTT	CASSPGQGIELAGKLFF
once	NA	TRBJ2-2	TRBV18	TGTGCCAGCTCCTTAAACATAAACACCGGGGAGCTGTTTTTT	CASSLNINTGELFF
once	TRBD2	TRBJ2-1	TRBV11-3	TGTGCCAGCAGCTTGGGACTAGCGGCAGACAATGAGCAGTTCTTC	CASSLGLAADNEQFF
once	NA	TRBJ2-3	TRBV20-1	TGCAGTGCCCCCTGGGGGGATACGCAGTATTTT	CSAPWGDTQYF
NA	TRBD1	TRBJ2-5	TRBV2	TGTGCCAGCAGTTCACAGGGGACCCAAGAGACCCAGTACTTC	CASSSQGTQETQYF
once	NA	TRBJ2-2	TRBV11-2	TGTGCCAGCAGCTTAGGTCGTAGGATCGGCACCGGGGAGCTGTTTTTT	CASSLGRRIGTGELFF
NA	NA	TRBJ2-6	TRBV5-1	TGCGCCAGCAGCTTGGACCCATCTGGGGCCAACGTCCTGACTTTC	CASSLDPSGANVLTF
NA	NA	TRBJ2-7	TRBV6-1	TGTGCCAGCAGTGTTGGGGGAGTGGGTTACGAGCAGTACTTC	CASSVGGVGYEQYF
NA	NA	TRBJ2-1	TRBV7-2	TGTGCCAGCAGCCCCTATGGACTCTACTATTACAATGAGCAGTTCTTC	CASSPYGLYYYNEQFF
NA	NA	TRBJ2-7	TRBV7-8	TGTGCCAGCAGCTTACGTAGCCGGGGGCCCTACGAGCAGTACTTC	CASSLRSRGPYEQYF
NA	NA	TRBJ2-1	TRBV6-5	TGTGCCAGCAGTTACTCGTTACTGTACCATGAGCAGTTCTTC	CASSYSLLYHEQFF
NA	TRBD2	TRBJ2-2	TRBV10-1	TGCGCCAGCAGTGAGGGACTAGCGGGAGCGTGGACCGGGGAGCTGTTTTTT	CASSEGLAGAWTGELFF
NA	TRBD1	TRBJ2-7	TRBV6-6	TGTGCCAGCAGCTCCGGGACAGGGTACTACGAGCAGTACTTC	CASSSGTGYYEQYF
NA	NA	TRBJ2-2	TRBV5-8	TGTGCCAGCAGTATTGGCTCAGGATACGCCGGGGAGCTGTTTTTT	CASSIGSGYAGELFF
NA	NA	TRBJ2-3	TRBV7-2	TGTGCCAGCAGTCCGGAGTGGGCAGATACGCAGTATTTT	CASSPEWADTQYF
NA	TRBD2	TRBJ2-3	TRBV28	TGTGCCAGCAGAAAAGCGGGAGGTGCAGATACGCAGTATTTT	CASRKAGGADTQYF
NA	TRBD1	TRBJ1-1	TRBV6-6	TGTGCCAGCAGCCAACAGGGGGGGGTTGGTGAAGCTTTCTTT	CASSQQGGVGEAFF
NA	TRBD2	TRBJ2-3	TRBV9	TGTGCCAGCAGCGCACTAGCGGCAAGCACAGATACGCAGTATTTT	CASSALAASTDTQYF
NA	TRBD2	TRBJ2-7	TRBV29-1	TGCAGCGTTGTGGACATACCTAGCGGCTACGAGCAGTACTTC	CSVVDIPSGYEQYF
NA	NA	TRBJ2-1	TRBV7-9	TGTGCCAGCAGCCTTCGGGGCGGAGAGGCGTCTGTGTTCTTC	CASSLRGGEASVFF
NA	TRBD1	TRBJ1-2	TRBV10-3	TGTGCCATCAGTGACCGGGACAGGGCCTATGGCTACACCTTC	CAISDRDRAYGYTF
NA	TRBD2	TRBJ2-1	TRBV28	TGTGCCAGCAGTTTAGCGGGAGTAGGCAATGAGCAGTTCTTC	CASSLAGVGNEQFF
once	NA	TRBJ2-7	TRBV18	TGTGCCAGCTCACCAGGAGGGCAAGGTTCCTACGAGCAGTACTTC	CASSPGGQGSYEQYF
few	TRBD2	TRBJ2-1	TRBV28	TGTGCCAGCAGCTCCCTAGCGGGAGGTAACAATGAGCAGTTCTTC	CASSSLAGGNNEQFF
NA	NA	TRBJ1-2	TRBV20-1	TGCACCACGGAGGGGGTCTATGGCTACACCTTC	CTTEGVYGYTF
many	TRBD1	TRBJ1-5	TRBV19	TGTGCCAGTAGTCTCGACAGGGGAGGTACTCAGCCCCAGCATTTT	CASSLDRGGTQPQHF
NA	NA	TRBJ2-3	TRBV5-1	TGCGCCAGCAGTGGCGGGGCCCTCACAGATACGCAGTATTTT	CASSGGALTDTQYF
NA	TRBD2	TRBJ2-2	TRBV9	TGTGCCAGCAGCCTAGAGGCCCAGGCGGGGGCCGGGGAGCTGTTTTTT	CASSLEAQAGAGELFF
NA	NA	TRBJ2-7	TRBV15	TGTGCCACCAGCAGAGATTCTACGAGGGGATTGGACGAGCAGTACTTC	CATSRDSTRGLDEQYF
NA	NA	TRBJ2-7	TRBV2	TGTGCCAGCAGGGCACATCGCGTCAGGGTGCTCGAGCAGTACTTC	CASRAHRVRVLEQYF
NA	NA	TRBJ2-7	TRBV11-2	TGTGCCAGCAGCGGAACGGCAGGGGGGGACTACGAGCAGTACTTC	CASSGTAGGDYEQYF
few	NA	TRBJ2-3	TRBV30	TGTGCCTGGACCCGGGCTAATTTTGATACGCAGTATTTT	CAWTRANFDTQYF
NA	NA	TRBJ2-5	TRBV15	TGTGCCACCAGCAGAGATTGGGGGTACCAAGAGACCCAGTACTTC	CATSRDWGYQETQYF
NA	TRBD2	TRBJ2-7	TRBV5-4	TGTGCCAGCAGCGAAGGACTAGCGGAATCCTACGAGCAGTACTTC	CASSEGLAESYEQYF
NA	NA	TRBJ2-1	TRBV19	TGTGCCAGTAGTATAGCGGGACCAAACAATGAGCAGTTCTTC	CASSIAGPNNEQFF
NA	TRBD1	TRBJ2-3	TRBV18	TGTGCCAGCTCACCACCGGGACAGGGCACAGATACGCAGTATTTT	CASSPPGQGTDTQYF
NA	NA	TRBJ1-1	TRBV28	TGTGCCAGCAGTTTTTTATCAGCCCCGGAAGCTTTCTTT	CASSFLSAPEAFF
NA	NA	TRBJ1-5	TRBV19	TGTGCCAGTAGTATTACACCGGCGTTCAATCAGCCCCAGCATTTT	CASSITPAFNQPQHF
NA	NA	TRBJ2-4	TRBV28	TGTGCCAGCAGTTTCAGTCGGGAAAGGCTGAACATTCAGTACTTC	CASSFSRERLNIQYF
NA	NA	TRBJ1-2	TRBV5-4	TGTGCCAGCAGCTCTAACAGCTATGGCTACACCTTC	CASSSNSYGYTF
NA	TRBD2	TRBJ2-1	TRBV7-2	TGTGCCAGCAGCTTAGTTGCGGGGGGCTACAATGAGCAGTTCTTC	CASSLVAGGYNEQFF
once	NA	TRBJ2-4	TRBV15	TGTGCCACCAGCAGAGATCCCGGGTTAGACATTCAGTACTTC	CATSRDPGLDIQYF
NA	TRBD1	TRBJ1-2	TRBV28	TGTGCCAGCAGCCGTACAGGGGGCGCAAATGGCTACACCTTC	CASSRTGGANGYTF
NA	NA	TRBJ2-1	TRBV7-2	TGTGCCAGCAGCTTCCCCCGAGCGGGCGCCGGTCACAATGAGCAGTTCTTC	CASSFPRAGAGHNEQFF
NA	TRBD1	TRBJ1-5	TRBV5-4	TGTGCCAGCAGCTTGGCCGAGACAGGGAATCAGCCCCAGCATTTT	CASSLAETGNQPQHF
NA	NA	TRBJ1-5	TRBV6-1	TGTGCCAGCAGATCTCAGGAGTTCTTGGGGCAGCCCCAGCATTTT	CASRSQEFLGQPQHF
many	NA	TRBJ1-1	TRBV5-1	TGCGCCAGCAGCTTCAATCAGAACACTGAAGCTTTCTTT	CASSFNQNTEAFF
NA	NA	TRBJ2-1	TRBV27	TGTGCCAGCAGTCTACGTGGTGGGCCGTACAATGAGCAGTTCTTC	CASSLRGGPYNEQFF
NA	NA	TRBJ2-2	TRBV6-5	TGTGCCAGCAGTTACGCCACCGGGGAGCTGTTTTTT	CASSYATGELFF
NA	TRBD2	TRBJ2-7	TRBV30	TGTGCCTGGAGTGTTGGGAGGAGCGGGGGATACGAGCAGTACTTC	CAWSVGRSGGYEQYF